The 20 T cell receptor beta chains below were found in one sample sequenced in a study of T-cell reconstitution after alpha-beta-depleted transplantation in children. Construction of the TCRbeta library involved unique molecular identifiers. TCRdb called the PCR reads again in MiXCR, with one record for every CDR3 protein. The top ten hold 23% of the sample, which has about 260,000 distinct CDR3 sequences, 11% seen once. The sample here was peripheral blood, taken 180 days after TCRalphabeta/CD19-depleted stem cell transplant. The receptor source for this set is a male patient between 2 and 15 years old who had a stem cell transplant for chronic granulomatous disease, so the T cells may come from the graft donor.

This clonotype has ten or more counts. V gene TRBV12-3 or TRBV12-4 combines with J gene TRBJ1-2, with 7 positions matching TRBD1. With V trimmed by 6 bases and J by 2 bases, 3 bases remained unmatched. The CDR3 is made up of 13 amino acids. The CDR3 is CASRTGQNYGYTF. As DNA, the CDR3 is TGTGCCAGCAGGACGGGACAGAACTATGGCTACACCTTC.

This clonotype was found many times. This chain uses TRBV12-3 or TRBV12-4 with TRBJ2-1, with a weak D call TRBD2 (6 bases). This CDR3 has 10 residues. V lost 10 bases and J 10 bases, leaving 11 bases between the germline ends. CDR3 DNA sequence: TGTGCCATCGGGACTCACGAGCAGTTCTTC. It encodes CAIGTHEQFF.

This clonotype was recorded at least ten times. The chain combines TRBV6-1 with TRBJ2-6; TRBD2 is a possible D gene (6 bases). The germline gives CDR1 MNHNS, CDR2 SASEGT. Trimming pared 7 bases from V and 1 base from J, leaving 14 bases between. This CDR3 region has 16 residues. The DNA for the CDR3 is TGTGCCAGCAATGACTTGGGGGGATCTGGGGCCAACGTCCTGACTTTC. Translation: CASNDLGGSGANVLTF.

Concerning this clonotype itself: A read error may be the cause here, since a much bigger clone is one base away. The rearrangement uses TRBV2 and TRBJ2-3; maybe TRBD1 (5 bases). The J call is uncertain, as TRBJ1-5 better fits the DNA end. The CDR3 has 16 residues. Germline assignment: CDR1 SNHLY and CDR2 FYNNEI. This chain's CDR3 is CASSDITGGPTDTQHF. DNA for the CDR3: TGTGCCAGCAGTGATATAACGGGAGGGCCGACAGATACGCAGCATTTT.

In its sample, this clonotype was seen many times. The chain has TRBV18 and TRBJ2-5; D uncertain. This CDR3 is 18 amino acids long. Germline CDR1 KGHSH, CDR2 LQKENI. Trimming removed 1 base from V and 1 base from J, with 19 bases in between. The DNA of the CDR3 is TGTGCCAGCTCACCACGGCAGGTTCACTCCAAAAGCCAAGAGACCCAGTACTTC. Translating it yields CASSPRQVHSKSQETQYF.

The sample holds a few counts of this clonotype. Here the CDR3 reads CASSPAGGTSGHKGAYNEQFF. The CDR3 DNA reads as TGCGCCAGCAGCCCCGCGGGGGGGACTAGCGGGCATAAGGGGGCCTACAATGAGCAGTTCTTC. The chain couples TRBV4-1 to TRBJ2-1; 12 positions agree with TRBD2. The junction had 18 bases not matched to a gene; V was cut back by 4 bases and J by 2 bases. The germline CDR1 and CDR2 sequences are MGHRA and YSYEKL. This CDR3 region has 21 residues.

This clonotype was seen at least ten times. The chain is built from TRBV12-3 or TRBV12-4 and TRBJ1-5, with 7 bases aligning to TRBD1. Losses at the gene ends were 4 bases for V and 10 bases for J; bases not matched to a gene: 13. This CDR3 contains 15 residues. The CDR3 region is CASSSVRQGRDPQHF. The CDR3 DNA reads TGTGCCAGCAGTTCCGTCCGACAGGGCCGGGATCCCCAGCATTTT.

At least ten counts were recorded for this clonotype. This sequence joins TRBV5-1 and TRBJ1-1, with no clear D. This CDR3 is 15 amino acids long. Germline CDR1 and CDR2: SGHRS and YFSETQ. V lost 4 bases to trimming and J lost 5 bases, with 18 bases between them. The CDR3 sequence is CASSQISGLSTEAFF. CDR3 nucleotides: TGCGCCAGCAGCCAGATAAGTGGGCTTTCGACTGAAGCTTTCTTT.

This clonotype came up many times. The chain is built from TRBV20-1 and TRBJ2-7, with 7 bases lining up with TRBD1. V dropped 2 bases and J dropped 6; count of bases not matched to a gene: 4. The CDR3 sequence is 12 residues long. CDR1 and CDR2 from the germline V gene are DFQATT and SNEGSKA (reference sequence). CDR3 bases: TGCAGTGCTAGATTCACAGGGGTCGAGCAGTACTTC. It is translated as CSARFTGVEQYF.

In this sample, this clonotype turned up many times. V and J are TRBV6-8 and TRBJ1-6; 8 nucleotides match TRBD1. The germline CDR1 and CDR2 sequences are MNHGY and SAAAGT. V lost 3 bases, J lost 5 bases, and 6 bases stayed unmatched. The CDR3 spans 16 residues. The CDR3 DNA reads as TGTGCCAGCAGTTATCTTCCGGGACAGGATAATTCACCCCTCCACTTT. Amino acids: CASSYLPGQDNSPLHF.

This clonotype has just a few counts. This chain connects TRBV6-5 to TRBJ2-2; TRBD2 matches at 11 bases. Germline-derived CDR1 and CDR2 are MNHEY and SVGAGI. After removal of 3 bases from V and 6 bases from J, the junction contained 9 bases not matched to a gene. CDR3 size: 17 residues. The CDR3 nucleotides are TGTGCCAGCAGTTATTCTCTAGCGGGGGGTCTGGCCGGGGAGCTGTTTTTT. Translating it yields CASSYSLAGGLAGELFF.

In this sample, this clonotype turned up many times. The chain recombines TRBV29-1 with TRBJ2-4; TRBD1 matches 9 bases. The ends lost 5 bases at V and 6 bases at J; junction bases unmatched: 14. The germline gives CDR1 SQVTM, CDR2 ANQGSEA. The CDR3 spans 16 residues. The CDR3: CSVQLSRDREGNIQYF. CDR3 DNA: TGCAGCGTTCAGCTTTCAAGGGACAGGGAGGGAAACATTCAGTACTTC.

This clonotype was observed at least ten times. The genes are TRBV7-9 and TRBJ2-5, with D perhaps matching TRBD1 (5 bases). CDR1 and CDR2 from the germline V gene are SEHNR and FQNEAQ (reference sequence). The CDR3 has 14 amino acids. Trimming took off 5 bases at V and 5 bases at J, with 15 bases between the two ends. The CDR3 DNA is TGTGCCAGCAGCCGTACAGGTTTGAGGGAGACCCAGTACTTC. It is translated as CASSRTGLRETQYF.

This clonotype was observed many times. The rearrangement joins TRBV20-1 to TRBJ2-3, with D unclear. V was trimmed by 1 base and J by 3 bases, leaving 14 bases between them. The CDR3 totals 15 residues. Germline CDR1 is DFQATT and CDR2 is SNEGSKA (reference sequence). CDR3 coding DNA: TGCAGTGCTAGAGTGAAGGTGACAAGAACAGATACGCAGTATTTT. As protein: CSARVKVTRTDTQYF.

This clonotype was picked up a small number of times. The V call is TRBV29-1, the J call TRBJ2-2; the D call may be TRBD1 or TRBD2 (5 bases each). Trimming pared 7 bases from V and 13 bases from J, leaving 16 bases between. Germline CDR1 and CDR2: SQVTM and ANQGSEA. The CDR3 consists of 11 residues. CDR3 DNA sequence: TGCAGCGCTGGGGGAGCAGGAGGGCTGTTTTTT. It translates to CSAGGAGGLFF.

For the CDR3, the DNA is TGTGCCAGCTCACTTGGACCGGACGAGACCCAGTACTTC. This codes for CASSLGPDETQYF. The rearrangement uses TRBV18 and TRBJ2-5; no definite D call. V lost 4 bases and J lost 5, with 11 bases in between. CDR3 size: 13 residues. The germline V gene encodes CDR1 KGHSH and CDR2 LQKENI. The full variable domain, rest sourced from reference TRBV18 and TRBJ2-5, is NAGVMQNPRHLVRRRGQEARLRCSPMKGHSHVYWYRQLPEEGLKFMVYLQKENIIDESGMPKERFSAEFPKEGPSILRIQQVVRGDSAAYFCASSLGPDETQYFGPGTRLLVL.

This sequence joins TRBV19 and TRBJ1-5; the D gene is possibly TRBD1 (6 bases). The CDR3 has 15 residues. Trimming took 4 bases from V and 3 from J, leaving 13 bases between them. The V gene's germline CDR1 is LNHDA and CDR2 SQIVND (reference sequence). CDR3 loop: CASSNMDSFNQPQHF. The CDR3 region has the DNA TGTGCCAGTAGTAATATGGACAGCTTCAATCAGCCCCAGCATTTT.

The chain is built from TRBV28 and TRBJ2-7, with D possibly being TRBD1 or TRBD2 (5 bases each). CDR3 length: 13 residues. Germline CDR1 is MDHEN and CDR2 is SYDVKM. Trimming pared 11 bases from V and 3 bases from J, leaving 17 bases between. CDR3 residues: CAVCGADIYEQYF. Here the CDR3 DNA reads TGTGCCGTCTGTGGAGCGGACATCTACGAGCAGTACTTC.

This clonotype occurred many times. The V gene is TRBV20-1, the J gene TRBJ2-7; D might be TRBD1 or TRBD2, each matching 6 bases. Trimming cost V 0 bases and J 3 bases, with 12 bases left between them. This CDR3 has 14 amino acids. CDR1 is DFQATT, CDR2 SNEGSKA, per germline (reference sequence). CDR3 residues: CSARDPGAGYEQYF. The CDR3 region has the DNA TGCAGTGCTAGAGATCCGGGGGCAGGCTACGAGCAGTACTTC.

In its sample, this clonotype was seen many times. The gene calls are TRBV6-2 or TRBV6-3 and TRBJ2-1; 11 nucleotides match TRBD2. The J segment lost 5 bases and the V segment lost 0 bases, leaving 3 bases of the junction unmatched. This CDR3 spans 16 amino acids. Germline values: CDR1 MNHEY, CDR2 SVGEGT. CDR3 sequence (DNA): TGTGCCAGCAGTTACTCGCCTAGCGGGAGGAACAATGAGCAGTTCTTC. Its protein product is CASSYSPSGRNNEQFF.